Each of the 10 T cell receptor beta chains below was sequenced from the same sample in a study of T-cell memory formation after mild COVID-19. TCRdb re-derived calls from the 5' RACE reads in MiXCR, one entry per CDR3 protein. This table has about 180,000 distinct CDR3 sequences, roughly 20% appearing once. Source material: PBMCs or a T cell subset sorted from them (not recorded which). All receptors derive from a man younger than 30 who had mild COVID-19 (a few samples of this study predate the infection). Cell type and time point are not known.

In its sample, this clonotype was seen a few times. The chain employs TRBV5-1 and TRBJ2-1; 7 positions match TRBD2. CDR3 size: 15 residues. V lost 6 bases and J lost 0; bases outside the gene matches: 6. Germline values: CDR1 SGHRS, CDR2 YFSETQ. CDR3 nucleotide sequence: TGCGCCAGCAACGCGGGACTAAGCTCCTACAATGAGCAGTTCTTC. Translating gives CASNAGLSSYNEQFF.

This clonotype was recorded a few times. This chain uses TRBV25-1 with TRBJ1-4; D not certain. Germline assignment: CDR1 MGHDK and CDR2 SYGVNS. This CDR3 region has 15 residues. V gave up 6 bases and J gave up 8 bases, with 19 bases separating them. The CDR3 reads CASSLFLGGWEKLFF. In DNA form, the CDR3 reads TGTGCCAGCAGCTTATTTCTGGGCGGTTGGGAAAAACTGTTTTTT. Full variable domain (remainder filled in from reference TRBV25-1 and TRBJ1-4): EADIYQTPRYLVIGTGKKITLECSQTMGHDKMYWYQQDPGMELHLIHYSYGVNSTEKGDLSSESTVSRIRTEHFPLTLESARPSHTSQYLCASSLFLGGWEKLFFGSGTQLSVL.

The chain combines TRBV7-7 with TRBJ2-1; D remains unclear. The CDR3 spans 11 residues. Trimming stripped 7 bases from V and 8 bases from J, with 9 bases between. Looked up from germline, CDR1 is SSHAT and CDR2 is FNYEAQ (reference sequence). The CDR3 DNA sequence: TGTGCCAGCACCTACGGTGATGAGCAGTTCTTC. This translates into CASTYGDEQFF.

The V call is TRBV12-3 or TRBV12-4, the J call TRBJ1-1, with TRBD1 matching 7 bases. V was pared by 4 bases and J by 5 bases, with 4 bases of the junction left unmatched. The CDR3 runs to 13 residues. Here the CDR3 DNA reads TGTGCCAGCAGTTACACAGGGGAAACTGAAGCTTTCTTT. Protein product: CASSYTGETEAFF.

CDR3 region: CATSDSRPTDTQYF. CDR3 bases: TGTGCCACCAGTGATTCTCGTCCCACAGATACGCAGTATTTT. The chain couples TRBV24-1 to TRBJ2-3; D not resolved. The CDR3 contains 14 residues. The V gene lost 2 bases and the J gene lost 2 bases, with 7 bases spanning the gap. The germline V gene encodes CDR1 KGHDR and CDR2 SFDVKD.

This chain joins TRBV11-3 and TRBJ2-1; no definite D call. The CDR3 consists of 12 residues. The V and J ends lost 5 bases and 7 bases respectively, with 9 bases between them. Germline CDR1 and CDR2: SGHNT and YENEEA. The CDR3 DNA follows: TGTGCCAGCAGCCTGCTGGATAATGAGCAGTTCTTC. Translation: CASSLLDNEQFF.

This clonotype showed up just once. The CDR3 coding sequence is TGTGCTAGTGGCCGGGACAGGGTGACTGAAGCTTTCTTT. Protein: CASGRDRVTEAFF. The rearrangement joins TRBV12-5 to TRBJ1-1, with TRBD1 identical over 9 bases. CDR3 length equals 13 residues. Unmatched junction bases numbered 4, after V lost 6 bases and J lost 5 bases. The germline V gene has CDR1 LGHNT and CDR2 FRNRAP.

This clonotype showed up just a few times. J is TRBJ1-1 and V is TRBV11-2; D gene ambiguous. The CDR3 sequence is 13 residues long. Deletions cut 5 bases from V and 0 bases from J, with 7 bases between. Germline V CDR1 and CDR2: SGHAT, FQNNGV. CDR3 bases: TGTGCCAGCAGCCGAAGCCTGAACACTGAAGCTTTCTTT. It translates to CASSRSLNTEAFF.

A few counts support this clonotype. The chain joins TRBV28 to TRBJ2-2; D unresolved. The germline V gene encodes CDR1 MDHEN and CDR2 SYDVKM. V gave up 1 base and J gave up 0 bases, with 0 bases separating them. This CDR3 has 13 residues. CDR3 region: CASSLSNTGELFF. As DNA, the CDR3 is TGTGCCAGCAGTTTATCGAACACCGGGGAGCTGTTTTTT.

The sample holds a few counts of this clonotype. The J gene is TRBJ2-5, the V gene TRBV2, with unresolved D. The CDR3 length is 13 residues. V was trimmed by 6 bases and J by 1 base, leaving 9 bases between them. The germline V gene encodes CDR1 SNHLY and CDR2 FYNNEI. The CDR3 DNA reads TGTGCCAGCAGGCTCAGCCGCCAAGAGACCCAGTACTTC. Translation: CASRLSRQETQYF.